This is a list of T cell receptor beta chains from one sample in a study of blood T cells in healthy people across ages. TCRdb processed the 5' RACE reads anew with MiXCR; each CDR3 protein has one entry. This sample has 800,000 or so distinct CDR3 sequences, with 60% to 80% found just once. The sample was blood. These receptors were collected from a man aged 30 to 45 in good health. Each CDR3 is given with its conserved first and last residue. A D gene is named only where the DNA matches it firmly. Clone size appears in some rows only: once, few, many, or a class for an expanded clone.

d_gene,abundance,v_gene,j_gene,CDR3nt,CDR3aa
.,.,TRBV30,TRBJ1-2,TGTGCCTGGAGTGTACCCAGGGCCAATGGCTACACCTTC,CAWSVPRANGYTF
TRBD2,.,TRBV5-1,TRBJ2-1,TGCGCCAGCAGCAATTCGGGGGGGAACTCCTACAATGAGCAGTTCTTC,CASSNSGGNSYNEQFF
.,.,TRBV6-2/TRBV6-3,TRBJ2-7,TGTGCCAGCAGTGTGGCTAGCGCCAAGCAGTACTTC,CASSVASAKQYF
TRBD1,.,TRBV6-2/TRBV6-3,TRBJ1-5,TGTGCCAGCTGGACAGGATTCGGCAATCAGCCCCAGCATTTT,CASWTGFGNQPQHF
TRBD1,.,TRBV27,TRBJ2-7,TGTGCCAGCAGTGCGGACAGGGGGCGATACGAGCAGTACTTC,CASSADRGRYEQYF
TRBD1,.,TRBV12-3/TRBV12-4,TRBJ1-4,TGTGCCAGCAGTTGGACAGGGGAGGATAGGGTGTTTTTT,CASSWTGEDRVFF
.,.,TRBV3-1,TRBJ2-6,TGTGCCAGCACCTATGGACAGGGAGGGTCTGGGGCCAACGTCCTGACTTTC,CASTYGQGGSGANVLTF
TRBD2,.,TRBV4-2,TRBJ2-1,TGTGCCAGCAGCCAAATTGGGACTAGCGGGGGACATGAGCAGTTCTTC,CASSQIGTSGGHEQFF
TRBD1,.,TRBV6-6,TRBJ2-4,TGTGCCAGCAGGGACGGGACAGGGGGAGCCAAAAACATTCAGTACTTC,CASRDGTGGAKNIQYF
.,.,TRBV7-2,TRBJ2-1,TGTGCCAGCAGCTGGGGTCGGGGAGCGAATAATGAGCAGTTCTTC,CASSWGRGANNEQFF
.,.,TRBV27,TRBJ2-6,TGTGCCAGCAACGAGGGAGCTGGGGCCAACGTCCTGACTTTC,CASNEGAGANVLTF
.,.,TRBV7-8,TRBJ2-7,TGTGCCAGCAGCTACGGTGGGTTGGTTCAGGCCAGCTACGAGCAGTACTTC,CASSYGGLVQASYEQYF
TRBD1,.,TRBV12-3/TRBV12-4,TRBJ1-5,TGTGCCAGCAGCACAGGGGGCCGCAATCAGCCCCAGCATTTT,CASSTGGRNQPQHF
.,once,TRBV20-1,TRBJ2-7,TGCAGTGCTAGACTTCTGGACTCGGTACCCGAGCAGTACTTC,CSARLLDSVPEQYF
.,few,TRBV27,TRBJ1-2,TGTGCCAGCAGTGCCGGGGGCTATGGCTACACCTTC,CASSAGGYGYTF
.,few,TRBV7-2,TRBJ2-7,TGTGCCAGCACCCCCGTAGGGGCCTACGAGCAGTACTTC,CASTPVGAYEQYF
TRBD1,few,TRBV19,TRBJ2-2,TGTGCCAGTTCCGGGACAGGGAACACCGGGGAGCTGTTTTTT,CASSGTGNTGELFF
TRBD2,.,TRBV29-1,TRBJ2-3,TGCAGCGTCCTCGGACTAGCGGGGCGCACAGATACGCAGTATTTT,CSVLGLAGRTDTQYF
.,.,TRBV11-2,TRBJ2-3,TGTGCCAGCAGCTTGTGGGGCGGTAGAGATACGCAGTATTTT,CASSLWGGRDTQYF
.,.,TRBV5-1,TRBJ2-7,TGCGCCAGCAGCCTGACTAGAAAAGAGCAGTACTTC,CASSLTRKEQYF
.,.,TRBV21-1,TRBJ1-4,TGTGCCAGCGGAAAGCACGGCGGGAAGGGTCTAGCAGGTGAAAAACTGTTTTTT,CASGKHGGKGLAGEKLFF
TRBD1,few,TRBV12-3/TRBV12-4,TRBJ1-2,TGTGCCAGCAGGGGGACAGGGTTCTATGGCTACACCTTC,CASRGTGFYGYTF
.,few,TRBV10-3,TRBJ2-1,TGTGCCATCAGTGCGGGGGACCACTCCTACAATGAGCAGTTCTTC,CAISAGDHSYNEQFF
TRBD2,.,TRBV9,TRBJ2-7,TGTGCCAGCAGCGCTAATATACCGGGACTAGCGGACGAGCAGTACTTC,CASSANIPGLADEQYF
TRBD1,few,TRBV4-3,TRBJ1-4,TGCGCCAGCAGCCAAGTTCCGGGACAGGGAATTAATGAAAAACTGTTTTTT,CASSQVPGQGINEKLFF
TRBD1,few,TRBV11-3,TRBJ2-3,TGTGCCAGCAGCCTCTCCCCGGACAGGGCCACAGATACGCAGTATTTT,CASSLSPDRATDTQYF
.,.,TRBV4-3,TRBJ2-7,TGCGCCAGCAGCCAAGACTTCCGAAAGGAGCAGTACTTC,CASSQDFRKEQYF
TRBD2,.,TRBV6-2/TRBV6-3,TRBJ2-2,TGCGCCAGCAGCCCTCAGCGGGGGGGAACCGGGGAGCTGTTTTTT,CASSPQRGGTGELFF
.,.,TRBV14,TRBJ2-1,TGTGCCAGCAGCCTTACTACTACCTTCAATGGGAATGAGCAGTTCTTC,CASSLTTTFNGNEQFF
TRBD2,.,TRBV6-2/TRBV6-3,TRBJ2-5,TGTGCCAGCAGTCGACCGGGGGGGCGAGAGACCCAGTACTTC,CASSRPGGRETQYF
TRBD2,.,TRBV20-1,TRBJ2-3,TGCAGTGCTAGTTCCCGGACTAGCGGGGGTGTTACAGATACGCAGTATTTT,CSASSRTSGGVTDTQYF
.,.,TRBV7-8,TRBJ1-4,TGTGCCAGCAGCGGGGGCAGTAATGAAAAACTGTTTTTT,CASSGGSNEKLFF
.,.,TRBV30,TRBJ1-4,TGTGCCTGGAAGAGGGTAACTAATGAAAAACTGTTTTTT,CAWKRVTNEKLFF
TRBD2,.,TRBV5-1,TRBJ2-3,TGCGCCAGCAGCTTAGCGGCACTAGCGGGGTTCTCAGATACGCAGTATTTT,CASSLAALAGFSDTQYF
.,.,TRBV7-9,TRBJ2-5,TGTGCCAGCAGCGAAGGCACCGAGACCCAGTACTTC,CASSEGTETQYF
.,.,TRBV20-1,TRBJ2-1,TGCAGTGCTAAGAGGGGGGGGCCAGGGGATGAGCAGTTCTTC,CSAKRGGPGDEQFF
TRBD1,few,TRBV7-6,TRBJ2-7,TGTGCCAGCAGCTTAGTAGGGACAGGCAGCTCCTACGAGCAGTACTTC,CASSLVGTGSSYEQYF
TRBD2,.,TRBV7-2,TRBJ2-4,TGTGCCAGCAGCTTACGGGGGGTGCTGCTTGAGGCCAAAAACATTCAGTACTTC,CASSLRGVLLEAKNIQYF
.,.,TRBV6-2/TRBV6-3,TRBJ1-6,TGTGCCAGCAGCCGACAGATAGATAATTCACCCCTCCACTTT,CASSRQIDNSPLHF
.,.,TRBV28,TRBJ2-1,TGTGCCAGCAGTTTTGAGTATGAGCAGTTCTTC,CASSFEYEQFF
.,.,TRBV6-1,TRBJ2-4,TGTGCCAGCAGAGAAGGGCCCTCGGCCAAAAACATTCAGTACTTC,CASREGPSAKNIQYF
.,many,TRBV20-1,TRBJ2-1,TGCAGTGCTCCCATCGGTGAGCAGTTCTTC,CSAPIGEQFF
.,many,TRBV9,TRBJ2-1,TGTGCCAGCAGCGCTAGGGGTCGGGGGGCCGACAATGAGCAGTTCTTC,CASSARGRGADNEQFF
TRBD1,.,TRBV6-5,TRBJ2-7,TGTGCCAGGAGGCCGGGACAGGGTGAGAACTACGAGCAGTACTTC,CARRPGQGENYEQYF
TRBD1,.,TRBV5-1,TRBJ2-1,TGCGCCAGCAGCGTGGGACAGGGGTTCAATGAGCGGTTCTTC,CASSVGQGFNERFF
.,.,TRBV29-1,TRBJ2-1,TGCAGCGTTGAGCGCAGGGGCCCTACCAATGAGCAGTTCTTC,CSVERRGPTNEQFF
.,.,TRBV28,TRBJ2-3,TGTGCCAGCTATAGGGGGATGTCAGATACGCAGTATTTT,CASYRGMSDTQYF
TRBD2,few,TRBV3-1,TRBJ2-1,TGTGCCAGCAGCCAAGACGCTAGCGGGGGGGTCAATGAGCAGTTCTTC,CASSQDASGGVNEQFF
TRBD2,.,TRBV6-5,TRBJ2-1,TGTGCCAGCAGTTACTCCGGGGGAGGGTATGAGCAGTTCTTC,CASSYSGGGYEQFF
.,once,TRBV4-2,TRBJ2-5,TGTGCCAGCAGCCAAGATTCAAACAGGGACAAGACCCAGTACTTC,CASSQDSNRDKTQYF
TRBD2,.,TRBV10-3,TRBJ2-3,TGTGCCACCTCCACTAGCGGGGGGGCCACGGATACGCAGTATTTT,CATSTSGGATDTQYF